This passage covers 26 T cell receptor beta chains from one sample sequenced in a study of OX40 agonist ivuxolimab in advanced cancers. Only in-frame clones appear in the TCRdb table, and some are missing; sequencing was by immunoSEQ multiplex PCR. Among approximately 69,000 clones listed, about 94% were seen once. Sequenced material: CD4+ or CD8+ T cells sorted from blood, taken in a trial of the OX40 agonist ivuxolimab. The receptors were sampled from an adult with an advanced solid tumor such as melanoma, head and neck, liver or kidney cancer.

The chain uses TRBV27 and TRBJ1-5; D not resolved. The germline V gene has CDR1 MNHEY and CDR2 SMNVEV (reference sequence). The CDR3 runs 19 residues. The V end was cut by 4 bases, the J end by 0 bases, with 22 bases between. The CDR3 coding sequence is TGTGCCAGCAGTTCCTCCCCGGGTACAAGGGCCCATAGCAATCAGCCCCAGCATTTT. This encodes CASSSSPGTRAHSNQPQHF.

The chain uses TRBV2 and TRBJ1-2, with D possibly TRBD1 on 5 matching bases. This CDR3 is 12 amino acids long. CDR1 SNHLY and CDR2 FYNNEI come from the germline V gene. The V end lost 4 bases, the J end lost 7 bases, and 10 bases lay between the germline ends. CDR3 amino acids: CASSVQGGGYTF. The CDR3 DNA reads as TGTGCCAGCAGTGTCCAGGGCGGTGGCTACACCTTC.

This clone was detected once. The genes are TRBV4-3 and TRBJ2-1; TRBD1 might be the D (5 bases). V dropped 0 bases and J dropped 3 bases, with 18 bases sitting between them. There are 18 residues in the CDR3. The V gene's germline CDR1 is LGHNA and CDR2 YSLEER. The chain's CDR3 is CASSQDGMWTSLYNEQFF. The CDR3 DNA sequence: TGCGCCAGCAGCCAAGATGGGATGTGGACATCACTCTACAATGAGCAGTTCTTC.

In its sample, this clone was seen once. This CDR3 reads CASSQDSRGGFREQFF. DNA of the CDR3: TGCGCCAGCAGCCAAGATTCACGGGGGGGTTTTCGTGAGCAGTTCTTC. The chain is built from TRBV4-3 and TRBJ2-1, with 8 bases identical to TRBD2. This CDR3 is 16 amino acids long. The germline V gene encodes CDR1 LGHNA and CDR2 YSLEER. V shed 0 bases, J shed 9 bases, and the junction held 10 bases outside the gene matches.

Written as DNA, the CDR3 is TGCGCCAGCAGTGGGGACAGGGTCGGCTACACCTTC. Residues: CASSGDRVGYTF. The genes are TRBV10-2 and TRBJ1-2; the match to TRBD1 covers 9 bases. Germline V gene lookup returns CDR1 WSHSY and CDR2 SAAADI. The CDR3 runs 12 residues. Unmatched junction bases numbered 2, after V lost 4 bases and J lost 8 bases.

This chain joins TRBV6-1 and TRBJ2-2; 8 bases line up with TRBD2. This CDR3 comprises 16 residues. V lost 1 base and J lost 0; bases outside the gene matches: 1. Germline CDR1 is MNHNS and CDR2 is SASEGT. The CDR3 spells CASSEVRGANTGELFF. Here the CDR3 DNA reads TGTGCCAGCAGTGAAGTGCGGGGGGCGAACACCGGGGAGCTGTTTTTT.

The chain employs TRBV20-1 and TRBJ2-7; maybe TRBD2 (6 bases). This CDR3 comprises 11 residues. Germline loops: CDR1 DFQATT, CDR2 SNEGSKA (reference sequence). The V gene lost 6 bases and the J gene lost 7 bases, with 13 bases spanning the gap. The DNA for the CDR3 is TGCAGTGCACCCAGCGGGTATGAGCAGTACTTC. This gives the protein CSAPSGYEQYF.

This clone was counted between two and nine times. J is TRBJ1-2 and V is TRBV4-1; D possibly corresponds to TRBD1 (5 bases). The CDR3 has 16 residues. Germline V gives CDR1 MGHRA, CDR2 YSYEKL. The V and J ends lost 0 bases and 6 bases respectively, with 17 bases between them. Here the CDR3 DNA reads TGCGCCAGCAGCCAAGATTCGGGACGGAGAGTCAATGGCTACACCTTC. Amino acid sequence: CASSQDSGRRVNGYTF.

This clone was counted once. The chain joins TRBV6-1 to TRBJ1-2; tentative D call: TRBD1 (6 bases). The V and J ends lost 9 bases and 4 bases respectively, with 21 bases between them. Germline CDR1 and CDR2: MNHNS and SASEGT. The CDR3 sequence is 15 residues long. The CDR3 sequence is CASTYRDTDLYGYTF. The CDR3 DNA reads TGTGCCAGTACATACCGGGACACCGATCTCTATGGCTACACCTTC.

The chain links TRBV12-5 to TRBJ2-2; TRBD1 matches 9 bases. J lost 7 bases, V lost 3 bases, and 12 bases had no gene match. Germline V lookup: CDR1 LGHNT, CDR2 FRNRAP. This CDR3 spans 17 amino acids. This CDR3 reads CASGFLVPRTGDGELFF. The DNA for the CDR3 is TGTGCTAGTGGTTTTTTAGTTCCGAGGACAGGGGACGGGGAGCTGTTTTTT.

The V gene is TRBV30, the J gene TRBJ2-7; D remains unclear. Germline V gene sequence: CDR1 GTSNPN, CDR2 SVGIG (reference sequence). This CDR3 contains 13 residues. Trimming left V 3 bases short and J 3 bases short, with 12 bases between. The CDR3 DNA sequence: TGTGCCTGGAGCTTGGGCAAGGTCTACGAGCAGTACTTC. Protein sequence: CAWSLGKVYEQYF.

V and J are TRBV4-3 and TRBJ1-3, with D possibly TRBD1 on 6 matching bases. V lost 0 bases to trimming and J lost 0 bases, with 9 bases between them. The CDR3 sequence is 16 residues long. Germline CDR1 is LGHNA and CDR2 is YSLEER. The CDR3 DNA sequence: TGCGCCAGCAGCCAAGAAACAGGGAGCTCTGGAAACACCATATATTTT. This translates into CASSQETGSSGNTIYF.

The rearrangement links TRBV27 to TRBJ1-2, with a possible D match to TRBD1 (5 bases). Trimming removed 6 bases from V and 1 base from J, with 12 bases in between. Germline V gene sequence: CDR1 MNHEY, CDR2 SMNVEV (reference sequence). The CDR3 spans 14 residues. For the CDR3, the DNA is TGTGCCAGCAGCGGGACGGCCAATAACTATGGCTACACCTTC. Protein sequence: CASSGTANNYGYTF.

The rearrangement uses TRBV7-2 and TRBJ1-1; D call uncertain. The CDR3 contains 17 residues. Germline CDR1 is SGHTA and CDR2 is FQGNSA. Trimming shortened V by 4 bases and J by 0 bases, and 18 bases separated the two germline ends. The CDR3 nucleotides read TGTGCCAGCAGCTCCACGGGTTGGTTTGGGATGAACACTGAAGCTTTCTTT. Translated: CASSSTGWFGMNTEAFF.

The chain uses TRBV7-9 and TRBJ1-4; D not certain. The CDR3 is 12 residues long. Germline values: CDR1 SEHNR, CDR2 FQNEAQ (reference sequence). The V and J ends lost 6 bases and 8 bases respectively, with 10 bases between them. The CDR3 here is CASSSPREKLFF. The DNA of the CDR3 is TGTGCCAGCAGTTCCCCCCGGGAAAAACTGTTTTTT.

The chain uses TRBV29-1 and TRBJ2-2, with 7 bases identical to TRBD1. Germline CDR1 is SQVTM and CDR2 is ANQGSEA. Germline trimming cut 8 bases from V and 2 bases from J; bases unmatched to any gene: 5. This CDR3 has 13 residues. DNA of the CDR3: TGCAGCTCCCGGGACAGAAACACCGGGGAGCTGTTTTTT. Translation gives CSSRDRNTGELFF.

The count of this clone is one. V and J are TRBV5-6 and TRBJ2-7, with a tentative D call TRBD1 (6 bases). This CDR3 has 17 amino acids. Trimming took off 0 bases at V and 0 bases at J, with 16 bases between the two ends. From germline, CDR1 is SGHDT and CDR2 YYEEEE. CDR3 sequence (DNA): TGTGCCAGCAGCTTGGCCCGAACAGGGCTCAGCTCCTACGAGCAGTACTTC. It encodes CASSLARTGLSSYEQYF.

V and J are TRBV4-3 and TRBJ2-7; 9 bases fit TRBD1. The CDR3 has 15 residues. Germline V gene lookup returns CDR1 LGHNA and CDR2 YSLEER. Losses at the gene ends were 3 bases for V and 4 bases for J; bases not matched to a gene: 7. CDR3 sequence (DNA): TGCGCCAGCAGCCACTTGACACAGGGGGCTTACGAGCAGTACTTC. This encodes CASSHLTQGAYEQYF.

The V call is TRBV7-2, the J call TRBJ1-3; no firm D call. This CDR3 region has 15 residues. The germline V gene has CDR1 SGHTA and CDR2 FQGNSA. V lost 1 base, J lost 4 bases, and 11 bases lay in between. CDR3 nucleotides: TGTGCCAGCAGCTTAGGAGGGTTCGGCGGAAACACCATATATTTT. Residues: CASSLGGFGGNTIYF.

On this clone: At one of its ends the junction is not consistent with the germline gene, which may arise from a read error. The rearrangement uses TRBV13 and TRBJ1-4; 9 bases fit TRBD1. Looked up from germline, CDR1 is PRHDT and CDR2 is FYEKMQ (reference sequence). The CDR3 length is 15 residues. The CDR3: CASSLGGTGSEKLFF. Here the CDR3 DNA reads TGTGCCAGCAGCCTAGGAGGGACAGGGTCCGAAAAACTGTTTTTT.

The chain combines TRBV7-9 with TRBJ1-1, with TRBD1 identical over 7 bases. The germline CDR1 and CDR2 sequences are SEHNR and FQNEAQ (reference sequence). This CDR3 spans 14 amino acids. J gave up 0 bases and V 5 bases, and 3 bases lay outside the gene matches. The DNA for the CDR3 is TGTGCCAGCAGCCCACAGGGGCTGAACACTGAAGCTTTCTTT. Translating it yields CASSPQGLNTEAFF.

The chain combines TRBV28 with TRBJ2-3; the D is unclear. The CDR3 runs 11 residues. The germline CDR1 and CDR2 sequences are MDHEN and SYDVKM. Trimming removed 5 bases from V and 2 bases from J, with 2 bases in between. CDR3 region: CASSDTDTQYF. The DNA of the CDR3 is TGTGCCAGCAGTGACACAGATACGCAGTATTTT.

The chain couples TRBV2 to TRBJ2-3; 7 bases line up with TRBD2. V was clipped by 2 bases and J by 2 bases; unmatched bases: 4. CDR1 SNHLY and CDR2 FYNNEI come from the germline V gene. CDR3 length equals 15 residues. The CDR3 loop reads CASSEKTSFTDTQYF. The CDR3 coding sequence is TGTGCCAGCAGTGAAAAGACTAGCTTCACAGATACGCAGTATTTT.

This clone was observed once. This chain connects TRBV27 to TRBJ2-2; D might be TRBD1 or TRBD2, each matching 5 bases. Germline V gene data show CDR1 as MNHEY and CDR2 as SMNVEV (reference sequence). V was shortened by 4 bases and J by 2 bases, with 11 bases between the two germline ends. The CDR3 sequence is 15 residues long. The CDR3 is CASSYGAFNTGELFF. The CDR3 DNA follows: TGTGCCAGCAGTTACGGGGCCTTTAACACCGGGGAGCTGTTTTTT.

The chain employs TRBV7-3 and TRBJ2-1, with 9 bases that match TRBD2. Looked up from germline, CDR1 is SGHTA and CDR2 is FQGTGA. Trimming at V came to 3 bases and at J to 4 bases, leaving 4 bases not matched to a gene. The CDR3 is 15 amino acids. The DNA for the CDR3 is TGTGCCAGCAGCTTTATAGCGGGAGCGTACAATGAGCAGTTCTTC. It codes for CASSFIAGAYNEQFF. The complete variable domain, with remaining parts taken from reference TRBV7-3 and TRBJ2-1, reads GAGVSQTPSNKVTEKGKYVELRCDPISGHTALYWYRQSLGQGPEFLIYFQGTGAADDSGLPNDRFFAVRPEGSVSTLKIQRTERGDSAVYLCASSFIAGAYNEQFFGPGTRLTVL.

This clone was recorded a few times. The chain combines TRBV7-9 with TRBJ1-1; a weak D match, TRBD1 (6 bases). The CDR3 sequence is 13 residues long. Germline V gene data show CDR1 as SEHNR and CDR2 as FQNEAQ (reference sequence). Trimming stripped 11 bases from V and 2 bases from J, with 15 bases between. The CDR3 coding sequence is TGTGCCCCATCCCAGACAGGAAACACTGAAGCTTTCTTT. This sequence encodes CAPSQTGNTEAFF.